The source of this TCR beta chain is a study of T cells after yellow fever vaccination. Background on the study: For low cell numbers, libraries were made with SMART-Seq v4 Ultra Low Input.

5'RACE template switching added a universal primer site and UMIs to TCR cDNA. TCRdb reprocessed the 5' RACE reads via MiXCR and lists one record per CDR3 protein. Here the sample spans about 630,000 distinct CDR3 sequences, approximately 13% being singletons. Notes on the study in general: Most clones from primary vaccination resurfaced after the booster (around 95% CD4, around 91% CD8). Though it reached lower strength, the secondary response hit its peak faster, day 5 versus 15.

Trimming took 1 base from V and 6 from J, leaving 13 bases between them. The CDR3 is 15 residues long. From germline, CDR1 is SGHTA and CDR2 FQGNSA. This clonotype has just a few counts. The antigen is undetermined. V usage is TRBV7-2 and J usage is TRBJ2-1; TRBD1 is a possible D gene (5 bases). The sequencing here drew on PBMCs, taken on the day of the yellow fever booster vaccination. This clonotype was sampled from a young man who received the YFV17D yellow fever vaccine. Written as DNA, the CDR3 is TGTGCCAGCAGCTTAGTTCCAGGGAAGGCCAATGAGCAGTTCTTC. Translating it yields CASSLVPGKANEQFF.